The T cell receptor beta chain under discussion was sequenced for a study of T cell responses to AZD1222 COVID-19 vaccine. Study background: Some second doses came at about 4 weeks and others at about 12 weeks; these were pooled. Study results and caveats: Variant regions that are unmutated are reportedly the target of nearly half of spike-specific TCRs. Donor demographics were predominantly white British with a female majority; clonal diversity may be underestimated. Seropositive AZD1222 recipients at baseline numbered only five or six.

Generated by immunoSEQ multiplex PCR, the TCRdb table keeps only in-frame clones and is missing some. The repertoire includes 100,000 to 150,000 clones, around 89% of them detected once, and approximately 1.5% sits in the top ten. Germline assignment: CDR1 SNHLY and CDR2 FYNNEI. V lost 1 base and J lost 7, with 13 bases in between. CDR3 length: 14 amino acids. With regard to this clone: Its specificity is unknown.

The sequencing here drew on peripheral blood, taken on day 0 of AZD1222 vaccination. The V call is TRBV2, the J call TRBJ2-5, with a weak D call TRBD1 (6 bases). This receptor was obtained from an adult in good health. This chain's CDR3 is CASSEERGYGTQYF. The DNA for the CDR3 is TGTGCCAGCAGTGAAGAGAGGGGGTACGGGACCCAGTACTTC.